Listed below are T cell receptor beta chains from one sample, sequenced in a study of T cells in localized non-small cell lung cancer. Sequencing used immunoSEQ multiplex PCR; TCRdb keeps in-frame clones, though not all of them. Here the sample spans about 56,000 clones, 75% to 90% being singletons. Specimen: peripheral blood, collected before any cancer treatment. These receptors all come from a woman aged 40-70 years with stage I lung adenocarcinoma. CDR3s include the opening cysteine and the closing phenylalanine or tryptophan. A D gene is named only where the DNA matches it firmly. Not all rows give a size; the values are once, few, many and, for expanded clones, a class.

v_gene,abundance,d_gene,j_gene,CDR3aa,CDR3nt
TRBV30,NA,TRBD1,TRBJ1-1,CASAWSTGTGNTEAFF,TGTGCCTCGGCCTGGAGTACTGGGACAGGGAACACTGAAGCTTTCTTT
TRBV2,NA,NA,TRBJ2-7,CASSETGPYEQYF,TGTGCCAGCAGTGAAACGGGACCCTACGAGCAGTACTTC
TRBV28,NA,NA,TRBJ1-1,CASSLAGENTEAFF,TGTGCCAGCAGTTTAGCAGGAGAGAACACTGAAGCTTTCTTT
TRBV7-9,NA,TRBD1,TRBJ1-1,CASSLIGGRTEAFF,TGTGCCAGCAGCTTAATAGGGGGCCGAACTGAAGCTTTCTTT
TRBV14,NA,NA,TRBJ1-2,CASSPAISYGYTF,TGTGCCAGCAGCCCCGCTATCTCCTATGGCTACACCTTC
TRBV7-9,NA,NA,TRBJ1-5,CASSPIVGRNQPQHF,TGTGCCAGCAGCCCTATTGTCGGAAGGAATCAGCCCCAGCATTTT
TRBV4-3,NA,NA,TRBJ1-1,CASSPGPSKTEAFF,TGCGCCAGCAGCCCAGGACCGTCGAAGACTGAAGCTTTCTTT
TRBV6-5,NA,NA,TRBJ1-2,CASSPGPSANYGYTF,TGTGCCAGCAGTCCCGGGCCCTCAGCTAACTATGGCTACACCTTC
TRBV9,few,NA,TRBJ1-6,CASSESPYNSPLHF,TGTGCCAGCAGCGAAAGTCCTTATAATTCACCCCTCCACTTT
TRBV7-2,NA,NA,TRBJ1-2,CASSRTLYGYTF,TGTGCCAGCAGCAGGACACTCTATGGCTACACCTTC
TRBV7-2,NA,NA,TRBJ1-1,CASSLTVNTEAFF,TGTGCCAGCAGCCTAACAGTGAACACTGAAGCTTTCTTT
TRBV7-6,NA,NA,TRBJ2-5,CASSFPTGNQETQYF,TGTGCCAGCAGCTTTCCTACCGGTAACCAAGAGACCCAGTACTTC
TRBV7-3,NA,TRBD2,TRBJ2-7,CASSDAAGSSYEQYF,TGTGCCAGCAGCGATGCAGCGGGATCCTCCTACGAGCAGTACTTC
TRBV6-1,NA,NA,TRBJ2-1,CASSEGTVNEQFF,TGTGCCAGCAGTGAAGGAACAGTCAATGAGCAGTTCTTC
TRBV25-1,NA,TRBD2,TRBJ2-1,CASSRGGTSVEQFF,TGTGCCAGCAGTCGGGGGGGCACGAGCGTTGAGCAGTTCTTC
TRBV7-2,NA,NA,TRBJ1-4,CASSLAGGTNEKLFF,TGTGCCAGCAGCTTAGCGGGAGGGACTAATGAAAAACTGTTTTTT
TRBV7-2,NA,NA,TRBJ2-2,CASSLVRETGELFF,TGTGCCAGCAGCTTAGTGAGGGAAACCGGGGAGCTGTTTTTT
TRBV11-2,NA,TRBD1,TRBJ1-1,CASSFSPHGTGGVAAFF,TGTGCCAGCAGCTTCAGCCCTCATGGGACAGGGGGCGTTGCTGCTTTCTTT
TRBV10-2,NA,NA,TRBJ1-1,CASSPARMNTEAFF,TGCGCCAGCAGTCCAGCCCGAATGAACACTGAAGCTTTCTTT
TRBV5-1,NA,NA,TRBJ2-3,CASSLALGGSTDTQYF,TGCGCCAGCAGCTTGGCCTTAGGTGGAAGCACAGATACGCAGTATTTT
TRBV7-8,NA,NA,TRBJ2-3,CASSLRQYDTQYF,TGTGCCAGCAGCTTAAGACAGTACGATACGCAGTATTTT
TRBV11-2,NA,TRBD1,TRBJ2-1,CASSLDRGLNEQFF,TGTGCCAGCAGCTTAGACAGGGGGTTAAATGAGCAGTTCTTC
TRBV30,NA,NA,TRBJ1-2,CALKPVAVWGYTF,TGTGCCCTAAAACCGGTGGCGGTTTGGGGCTACACCTTC
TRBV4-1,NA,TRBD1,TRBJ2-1,CASSQAGTAYNEQFF,TGCGCCAGCAGCCAGGCCGGGACAGCATACAATGAGCAGTTCTTC
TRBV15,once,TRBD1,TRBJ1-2,CATSIYRGAKGYTF,TGTGCCACCAGCATATACAGGGGGGCGAAGGGCTACACCTTC
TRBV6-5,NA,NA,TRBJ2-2,CASRNLSGELFF,TGTGCCAGCAGAAACCTAAGCGGGGAGCTGTTTTTT
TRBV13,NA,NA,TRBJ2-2,CASSLERSFGGLNTGELFF,TGTGCCAGCAGCTTAGAAAGGTCCTTCGGGGGGCTCAACACCGGGGAGCTGTTTTTT
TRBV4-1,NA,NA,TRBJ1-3,CASSQVGSGNTIYF,TGCGCCAGCAGCCAAGTCGGCTCTGGAAACACCATATATTTT
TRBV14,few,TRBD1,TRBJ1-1,CASSQGQGVDTEAFF,TGTGCCAGCAGCCAAGGACAGGGCGTAGACACTGAAGCTTTCTTT
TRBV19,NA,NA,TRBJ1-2,CASSIDARTSGYTF,TGTGCCAGTAGTATAGATGCCAGGACGAGTGGCTACACCTTC
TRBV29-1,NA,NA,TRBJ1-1,CSVNHGLAAEAFF,TGCAGCGTTAACCACGGTCTTGCGGCTGAAGCTTTCTTT
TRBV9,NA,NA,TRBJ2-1,CASSVEGGSYNEQFF,TGTGCCAGCAGCGTAGAGGGGGGATCCTACAATGAGCAGTTCTTC
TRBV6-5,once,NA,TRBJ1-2,CASRRSSNYGYTF,TGTGCCAGCAGGCGCTCAAGTAACTATGGCTACACCTTC
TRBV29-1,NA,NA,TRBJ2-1,CSVVAGADYNEQFF,TGCAGCGTTGTTGCGGGGGCCGACTACAATGAGCAGTTCTTC
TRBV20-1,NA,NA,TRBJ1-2,CSAQEGNGYTF,TGCAGTGCGCAAGAGGGCAATGGCTACACCTTC
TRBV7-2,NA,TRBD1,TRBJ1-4,CASSYRGGRTNEKLFF,TGTGCCAGCAGCTACAGGGGCGGCCGAACTAATGAAAAACTGTTTTTT
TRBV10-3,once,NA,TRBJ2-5,CAIRDRPGETQYF,TGTGCCATCAGGGACCGCCCGGGAGAGACCCAGTACTTC
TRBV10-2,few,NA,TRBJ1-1,CASSDVSSWDTEAFF,TGCGCCAGCAGTGATGTTAGTTCGTGGGACACTGAAGCTTTCTTT
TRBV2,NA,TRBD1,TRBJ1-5,CASSGTGENQPQHF,TGTGCCAGCTCCGGGACAGGAGAGAATCAGCCCCAGCATTTT
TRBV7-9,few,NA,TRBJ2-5,CASSLSGLETQYF,TGTGCCAGCAGCTTATCAGGGCTGGAGACCCAGTACTTC
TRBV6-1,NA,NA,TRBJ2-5,CASSESGFRAETQYF,TGTGCCAGCAGTGAATCAGGTTTCAGGGCAGAGACCCAGTACTTC
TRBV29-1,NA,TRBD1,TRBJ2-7,CSVEIGQGEIF,TGCAGCGTTGAGATTGGACAGGGCGAAATCTTC